This TCR beta chain is from a study of radiotherapy plus CTLA-4 blockade in lung cancer. Study background: Objective responses emerged in about 20% of patients, and about 30% attained disease control.

The CDR3 totals 13 residues. Trimming cost V 4 bases and J 10 bases, with 14 bases left between them. Germline values: CDR1 SGHTA, CDR2 FQGNSA. Chemo-refractory metastatic non-small-cell lung cancer patients received focal radiation with ipilimumab CTLA-4 blockade. Generated by immunoSEQ multiplex PCR, the TCRdb table keeps only in-frame clones and is missing some. The table lists more than 80,000 clones, more than 75% of them singletons, with 2% to 2.5% in the top ten. Study conclusions and caveats: TCR clones of tumor origin grew in blood after radiotherapy plus ipilimumab. Interferon-beta, together with early blood T cell clone dynamics, reportedly best predicted response.

As for this clone: Its antigen is not identified.

This chain connects TRBV7-2 to TRBJ1-5; D uncertain. The sequencing used peripheral blood, collected from a patient treated with radiotherapy plus ipilimumab. This receptor was taken from a human donor with non-small cell lung cancer that progressed on radiotherapy plus ipilimumab. Some clones in this sample may be carry-over from other donors' samples. The CDR3 here is CASSYDGFTPQHF. The DNA of the CDR3 is TGTGCCAGCAGCTACGACGGCTTCACCCCCCAGCATTTT. Combining the CDR3 with reference TRBV7-2 and TRBJ1-5 gives the whole variable domain GAGVSQSPSNKVTEKGKDVELRCDPISGHTALYWYRQSLGQGLEFLIYFQGNSAPDKSGLPSDRFSAERTGGSVSTLTIQRTQQEDSAVYLCASSYDGFTPQHFGDGTRLSIL.